Listed below are T cell receptor beta chains from one sample, sequenced in a study of blood T cell repertoires in COVID-19. Sequencing was performed with immunoSEQ multiplex PCR; in TCRdb, only in-frame clones are kept and a portion is missing. Of around 130,000 clones listed, over 70% were seen once; the top ten hold over 15%. The sample was peripheral blood. The receptors stem from a man older than 75 with acute or convalescent COVID-19. Both conserved end residues are part of each CDR3. A D gene is named only where the DNA matches it firmly. Only part of the rows carry a size: once, few, many, or a class if the clone is expanded.

length,D,size,J,V,CDR3,DNA
14,TRBD1,NA,TRBJ2-4,TRBV30,CAWTPGQLKNIQYF,TGTGCCTGGACCCCGGGACAGCTAAAAAACATTCAGTACTTC
13,NA,once,TRBJ1-2,TRBV6-5,CATGRGGQVGYTF,TGTGCCACCGGGAGGGGGGGCCAGGTAGGCTACACCTTC
16,NA,NA,TRBJ2-5,TRBV27,CASRGQTGNLQETQYF,TGTGCCAGCAGGGGACAAACAGGCAACCTCCAAGAGACCCAGTACTTC
16,NA,NA,TRBJ2-3,TRBV9,CASSPSDGGYTDTQYF,TGTGCCAGCAGCCCCTCCGACGGGGGTTACACAGATACGCAGTATTTT
15,TRBD1,NA,TRBJ2-5,TRBV7-2,CASSPGQGRRETQYF,TGTGCCAGCAGCCCGGGACAGGGAAGGAGGGAGACCCAGTACTTC
18,TRBD2,few,TRBJ2-2,TRBV5-1,CASSTGTSGGRITGELFF,TGCGCCAGCAGCACCGGGACTAGCGGGGGGCGCATCACCGGGGAGCTGTTTTTT
13,NA,NA,TRBJ2-5,TRBV7-2,CASSLEGVGTQYF,TGTGCCAGCAGCTTAGAGGGGGTCGGGACCCAGTACTTC
13,NA,NA,TRBJ2-2,TRBV5-6,CASSYSREGELFF,TGTGCCAGCAGCTATTCTCGGGAAGGGGAGCTGTTTTTT
16,NA,once,TRBJ2-5,TRBV6-1,CASSELFWDSGETQYF,TGTGCCAGCAGTGAACTATTTTGGGACTCCGGGGAGACCCAGTACTTC
12,TRBD1,NA,TRBJ2-7,TRBV6-5,CATQGATYEQYF,TGTGCCACTCAGGGGGCAACCTACGAGCAGTACTTC
14,TRBD1,once,TRBJ1-4,TRBV5-1,CASSSGQGAEKLFF,TGCGCCAGCAGCTCTGGACAGGGAGCCGAAAAACTGTTTTTT
14,NA,NA,TRBJ2-3,TRBV5-1,CASSLTGGADTQYF,TGCGCCAGCAGCTTAACGGGGGGCGCAGATACGCAGTATTTT
15,NA,NA,TRBJ1-2,TRBV5-6,CASSLRQVVNYGYTF,TGTGCCAGCAGCCTACGACAGGTTGTTAACTATGGCTACACCTTC
14,NA,NA,TRBJ2-7,TRBV6-1,CASSERVWGGEQYF,TGTGCCAGCAGTGAAAGGGTTTGGGGAGGCGAGCAGTACTTC
14,NA,many,TRBJ2-7,TRBV2,CASSSLRGSYEQYF,TGTGCCAGCAGCTCATTACGGGGATCCTACGAGCAGTACTTC
14,TRBD1,NA,TRBJ2-3,TRBV7-2,CASSLSRGTDTQYF,TGTGCCAGCAGCTTATCCAGGGGGACAGATACGCAGTATTTT
19,TRBD1,once,TRBJ1-2,TRBV11-2,CASSLTPGVDRGVLYGYTF,TGTGCCAGCAGCTTAACTCCGGGAGTGGACAGGGGCGTACTATATGGCTACACCTTC
15,NA,NA,TRBJ2-3,TRBV9,CASSVGVKHTDTQYF,TGTGCCAGCAGCGTAGGTGTAAAACACACAGATACGCAGTATTTT